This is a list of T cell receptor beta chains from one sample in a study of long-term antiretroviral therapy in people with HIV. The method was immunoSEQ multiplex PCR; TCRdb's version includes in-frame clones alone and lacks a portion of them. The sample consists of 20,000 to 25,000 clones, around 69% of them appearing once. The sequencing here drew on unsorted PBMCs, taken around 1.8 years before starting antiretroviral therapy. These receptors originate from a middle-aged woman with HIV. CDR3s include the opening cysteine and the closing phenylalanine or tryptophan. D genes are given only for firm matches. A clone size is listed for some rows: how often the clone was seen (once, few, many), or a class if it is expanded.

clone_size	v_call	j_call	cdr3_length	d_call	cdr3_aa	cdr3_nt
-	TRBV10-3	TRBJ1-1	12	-	CAISEGYTEAFF	TGTGCCATCAGTGAGGGATACACTGAAGCTTTCTTT
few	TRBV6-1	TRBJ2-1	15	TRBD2	CASSVDGGAWNEQFF	TGTGCCAGCAGTGTTGACGGGGGGGCCTGGAATGAGCAGTTCTTC
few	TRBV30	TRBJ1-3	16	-	CAWSVGNQPSGNTIYF	TGTGCCTGGAGTGTAGGGAACCAGCCCTCTGGAAACACCATATATTTT
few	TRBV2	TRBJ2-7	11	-	CAIQGGYEQYF	TGTGCCATCCAGGGGGGGTACGAGCAGTACTTC
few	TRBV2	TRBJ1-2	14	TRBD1	CASRGTGDNYGYTF	TGTGCCAGCAGGGGGACAGGGGATAACTATGGCTACACCTTC
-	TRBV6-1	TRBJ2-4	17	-	CASSEALAGKAKNIQYF	TGTGCCAGCAGTGAAGCGCTGGCAGGAAAAGCCAAAAACATTCAGTACTTC
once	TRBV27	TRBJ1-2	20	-	CASSPPIRDYPGFVSYGYTF	TGTGCCAGCAGTCCCCCTATCCGGGATTATCCGGGTTTCGTTTCCTATGGCTACACCTTC
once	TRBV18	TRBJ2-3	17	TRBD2	CASSLIQGTSGTDTQYF	TGTGCCAGCTCACTCATTCAAGGGACTAGCGGCACAGATACGCAGTATTTT
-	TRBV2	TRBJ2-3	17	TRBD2	CASREISGRASRDTQYF	TGTGCCAGCAGGGAGATTAGCGGGAGGGCCAGTAGAGATACGCAGTATTTT
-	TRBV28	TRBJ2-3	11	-	CASSLTDTQYF	TGTGCCAGCAGTTTAACAGATACGCAGTATTTT
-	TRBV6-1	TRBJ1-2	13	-	CASSPTGGSGYTF	TGTGCCAGCAGCCCCACGGGGGGATCGGGCTACACCTTC
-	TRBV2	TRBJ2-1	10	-	CAALSNEQFF	TGTGCCGCCCTAAGCAATGAGCAGTTCTTC
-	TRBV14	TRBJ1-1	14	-	CASSQETVNTEAFF	TGTGCCAGCAGCCAAGAAACAGTGAACACTGAAGCTTTCTTT
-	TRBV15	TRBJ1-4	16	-	CATSRIGRATNEKLFF	TGTGCCACCAGCAGGATCGGCCGCGCAACTAATGAAAAACTGTTTTTT
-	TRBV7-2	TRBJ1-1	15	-	CASSLGISGNTEAFF	TGTGCCAGCAGCTTAGGAATTTCGGGGAACACTGAAGCTTTCTTT
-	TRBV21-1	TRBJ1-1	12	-	CASSKGVPEAFF	TGTGCCAGCAGCAAAGGGGTGCCTGAAGCTTTCTTT
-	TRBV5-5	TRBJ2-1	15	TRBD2	CASSLLAGSYNEQFF	TGTGCCAGCAGCTTACTAGCGGGTTCCTACAATGAGCAGTTCTTC
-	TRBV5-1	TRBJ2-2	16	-	CASSLTGFANTGELFF	TGCGCCAGCAGCTTGACAGGCTTCGCGAACACCGGGGAGCTGTTTTTT
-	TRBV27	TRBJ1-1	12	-	CASSFGGGEAFF	TGTGCCAGCAGTTTCGGCGGTGGCGAAGCTTTCTTT